The sequence of this T cell receptor beta chain was determined in a study of T cell clonotyping in hematopoietic cell transplantation. Broader study findings: Few recipient clonotypes overlapped donors; over 95% were de novo at given depth. After transplant, recipient diversity fell while pathologically expanded clonotypes grew through day 180.

Sequencing used immunoSEQ multiplex PCR; TCRdb keeps in-frame clones, though not all of them. This sample has 15,000 to 20,000 clones, with under 85% found just once. As for this clone: Antigen: not known.

J gave up 5 bases and V 4 bases, and 6 bases lay outside the gene matches. The CDR3 runs 15 residues. The V gene's germline CDR1 is MNHEY and CDR2 SVGAGI. The V call is TRBV6-5, the J call TRBJ1-3; 9 bases fit TRBD1. Sequencing was carried out using peripheral blood mononuclear cells. The clonotype comes from a man in his sixties in good health. Some clones in this sample may be carry-over from other donors' samples. The CDR3 is CASSSDRGTRNTIYF. The CDR3 nucleotides read TGTGCCAGCAGTTCGGACAGGGGAACGAGAAACACCATATATTTT.